Following are 20 T cell receptor beta chains from one sample sequenced in a study of blood T cell repertoires in COVID-19. Here immunoSEQ multiplex PCR was the method, and the copy in TCRdb shows in-frame clones only, minus some. Among about 310,000 clones, roughly 89% were seen once, and the ten largest hold more than 9%. The sequenced sample was PBMCs or T cells enriched from blood (not recorded which). These receptors all come from a woman in her 30s who had recovered from COVID-19.

V gene TRBV6-1 combines with J gene TRBJ1-2; D is unclear. Between the trimmed V and J ends, which lost 0 bases and 4 bases, there was a span of 3 bases. Germline V lookup: CDR1 MNHNS, CDR2 SASEGT. CDR3 length: 12 amino acids. CDR3 residues: CASSEARYGYTF. CDR3 in DNA: TGTGCCAGCAGTGAAGCCCGCTATGGCTACACCTTC.

The rearrangement joins TRBV25-1 to TRBJ2-5, with 11 bases matching TRBD2. The CDR3 is made up of 13 amino acids. Losses at the gene ends were 8 bases for V and 3 bases for J; bases not matched to a gene: 2. Per the germline V gene, CDR1 is MGHDK and CDR2 is SYGVNS. The CDR3 DNA reads TGTGCCAGCTTACTAGCGGGAGAAGAGACCCAGTACTTC. Protein product: CASLLAGEETQYF.

The chain recombines TRBV19 with TRBJ1-2, with a tentative D call TRBD1 (5 bases). V lost 9 bases and J lost 1, with 18 bases in between. The CDR3 loop spans 15 amino acids. The germline CDR1 and CDR2 sequences are LNHDA and SQIVND (reference sequence). The CDR3 loop is CASIADWGSNYGYTF. CDR3 nucleotide sequence: TGTGCCAGCATAGCTGATTGGGGCAGTAACTATGGCTACACCTTC. The variable domain in full, completed from reference TRBV19 and TRBJ1-2, reads DGGITQSPKYLFRKEGQNVTLSCEQNLNHDAMYWYRQDPGQGLRLIYYSQIVNDFQKGDIAEGYSVSREKKESFPLTVTSAQKNPTAFYLCASIADWGSNYGYTFGSGTRLTVV.

The chain carries TRBV18 and TRBJ2-1, with 13 bases identical to TRBD2. Per the germline V gene, CDR1 is KGHSH and CDR2 is LQKENI. The CDR3 covers 16 residues. Unmatched junction bases numbered 9, after V lost 6 bases and J lost 7 bases. For the CDR3, the DNA is TGTGCCAGCTCCCTTACTAGCGGGAGGGCCTTGAATGAGCAGTTCTTC. It translates to CASSLTSGRALNEQFF.

J is TRBJ2-7 and V is TRBV11-2, with a possible D match to TRBD2 (5 bases). The germline gives CDR1 SGHAT, CDR2 FQNNGV. The CDR3 runs 15 residues. With 5 bases removed from V and 3 bases from J, the gap between germline ends came to 17 bases. Here the CDR3 reads CASSRPPGNYYEQYF. The CDR3 region has the DNA TGTGCCAGCAGCCGACCCCCGGGGAATTACTACGAGCAGTACTTC.

This clone was observed a single time. V gene TRBV6-5 combines with J gene TRBJ2-3; 7 nucleotides match TRBD2. Germline V CDR1 and CDR2: MNHEY, SVGAGI. V lost 7 bases and J lost 5; bases outside the gene matches: 12. The CDR3 totals 15 residues. CDR3 coding DNA: TGTGCCAGCAACGGGGGGACTCCCTATGAAGATACGCAGTATTTT. Translating it yields CASNGGTPYEDTQYF.

The V call is TRBV19, the J call TRBJ1-1, with TRBD1 matching over 8 bases. This CDR3 contains 14 residues. From germline, CDR1 is LNHDA and CDR2 SQIVND (reference sequence). V shed 3 bases and J 10 bases; nucleotides not matched to a gene: 10. This CDR3 reads CASSIDRGAVRAFF. CDR3 in DNA: TGTGCCAGTAGTATTGACAGGGGCGCAGTGAGAGCTTTCTTT.

This chain uses TRBV25-1 with TRBJ2-4; 13 nucleotides align to TRBD2. This CDR3 has 18 amino acids. V shed 0 bases and J 7 bases; nucleotides not matched to a gene: 9. CDR1 is MGHDK and CDR2 is SYGVNS in the germline V gene. CDR3 in DNA: TGTGCCAGCAGTGAATATGGTGGGACTAGCGGGGTGAGGAACATTCAGTACTTC. Its protein is CASSEYGGTSGVRNIQYF.

The chain uses TRBV7-2 and TRBJ2-1; TRBD2 matches at 11 bases. CDR1 is SGHTA and CDR2 is FQGNSA in the germline V gene. V lost 4 bases and J lost 10; bases outside the gene matches: 12. The CDR3 totals 16 residues. The CDR3 coding sequence is TGTGCCAGCAGCTCCCCCCGACTAGCGGGAATTTGGGAGCAGTTCTTC. This codes for CASSSPRLAGIWEQFF.

The chain couples TRBV6-6 to TRBJ2-7, with TRBD1 as a possible D gene (7 bases). CDR3 length: 18 residues. V dropped 5 bases and J dropped 3 bases, with 26 bases sitting between them. Per germline, CDR1 MNHNY and CDR2 SVGAGI (reference sequence). This CDR3 reads CASSPFSPYLQGGYEQYF. CDR3 bases: TGTGCCAGCAGTCCTTTCAGTCCTTACCTCCAGGGGGGCTACGAGCAGTACTTC.

The count of this clone is one. This rearrangement joins TRBV18 to TRBJ2-2; D is possibly TRBD1 (6 bases). The V end lost 1 base, the J end lost 3 bases, and 12 bases lay between the germline ends. The CDR3 runs 16 residues. Per germline, CDR1 KGHSH and CDR2 LQKENI. In DNA form, the CDR3 reads TGTGCCAGCTCACCACGCGCAGGGGCGGACACCGGGGAGCTGTTTTTT. It translates to CASSPRAGADTGELFF.

V usage is TRBV29-1 and J usage is TRBJ2-7; D is possibly TRBD2 (6 bases). Germline V gene data show CDR1 as SQVTM and CDR2 as ANQGSEA. V shed 1 base and J shed 2 bases, with 12 bases lying between them. This CDR3 region has 14 residues. As DNA, the CDR3 is TGCAGCGTTGAAGCGCGGGGAATACCCTACGAGCAGTACTTC. Encoded protein: CSVEARGIPYEQYF.

The V and J genes are TRBV11-2 and TRBJ2-5, with D perhaps TRBD1 (5 bases). This CDR3 spans 14 amino acids. Germline CDR1 and CDR2: SGHAT and FQNNGV. The V end was cut by 3 bases, the J end by 2 bases, with 10 bases between. The CDR3 loop is CASSLGRFQETQYF. For the CDR3, the DNA is TGTGCCAGCAGCTTGGGGCGGTTTCAAGAGACCCAGTACTTC.

The chain combines TRBV5-6 with TRBJ2-3; TRBD2 aligns across 14 bases. V shed 3 bases and J 2 bases; nucleotides not matched to a gene: 8. There are 18 residues in the CDR3. Per the germline V gene, CDR1 is SGHDT and CDR2 is YYEEEE. The CDR3 region has the DNA TGTGCCAGCAGCTCCAGAGGGACTAGCGGGAGATTCACAGATACGCAGTATTTT. It specifies CASSSRGTSGRFTDTQYF.

This rearrangement joins TRBV27 to TRBJ2-5; D is ambiguous. CDR3 length: 13 residues. Trimming took 4 bases from V and 3 from J, leaving 9 bases between them. From germline, CDR1 is MNHEY and CDR2 SMNVEV (reference sequence). The CDR3 DNA reads as TGTGCCAGCAGTTCTCTAGTGAAAGAGACCCAGTACTTC. Translating gives CASSSLVKETQYF.

The genes are TRBV6-2 or TRBV6-3 and TRBJ2-2; 7 bases match TRBD1. The V gene's germline CDR1 is MNHEY and CDR2 SVGEGT. V shed 0 bases and J 3 bases; nucleotides not matched to a gene: 7. This CDR3 is 17 amino acids long. CDR3 protein: CASSYSRRTGDTGELFF. The CDR3 DNA sequence: TGTGCCAGCAGTTACTCGAGGAGAACAGGGGACACCGGGGAGCTGTTTTTT.

This clone was counted a single time. This chain links TRBV6-5 with TRBJ1-1; D may be TRBD1 (5 bases). Trimming took off 7 bases at V and 4 bases at J, with 16 bases between the two ends. Germline CDR1 reads MNHEY; CDR2 reads SVGAGI. This CDR3 has 14 residues. CDR3 bases: TGTGCCAGCACGCCGGCCCGGGGGGGCACTGAAGCTTTCTTT. It codes for CASTPARGGTEAFF.

The chain carries TRBV6-5 and TRBJ1-1; 7 bases line up with TRBD1. CDR1 and CDR2 (germline): MNHEY, SVGAGI. The V gene end was trimmed by 2 bases and the J gene end by 5 bases; junction bases not matched to a gene: 8. CDR3 length: 15 amino acids. CDR3 loop: CASSYVGAGGTEAFF. The CDR3 nucleotides are TGTGCCAGCAGTTACGTGGGGGCAGGGGGGACTGAAGCTTTCTTT.

The chain recombines TRBV21-1 with TRBJ1-1; no check of the table's D call, TRBD1, against the DNA was made. TRBV21-1 is assigned pseudogene status. There are 14 residues in the CDR3. This CDR3 is CASGTDVEETEAFF. CDR3 in DNA: TGTGCCAGCGGGACAGACGTGGAAGAGACTGAAGCTTTCTTT.

This rearrangement joins TRBV3-1 (or the pseudogene TRBV3-2) to TRBJ2-4, with 10 bases matching TRBD2. Looked up from germline, CDR1 is LGHDT and CDR2 is YNNKEL (reference sequence). CDR3 length: 15 residues. V lost 1 base and J lost 7; bases outside the gene matches: 4. CDR3 protein: CASSQGSGRENIQYF. CDR3 coding DNA: TGTGCCAGCAGCCAAGGGAGCGGGAGGGAGAACATTCAGTACTTC.